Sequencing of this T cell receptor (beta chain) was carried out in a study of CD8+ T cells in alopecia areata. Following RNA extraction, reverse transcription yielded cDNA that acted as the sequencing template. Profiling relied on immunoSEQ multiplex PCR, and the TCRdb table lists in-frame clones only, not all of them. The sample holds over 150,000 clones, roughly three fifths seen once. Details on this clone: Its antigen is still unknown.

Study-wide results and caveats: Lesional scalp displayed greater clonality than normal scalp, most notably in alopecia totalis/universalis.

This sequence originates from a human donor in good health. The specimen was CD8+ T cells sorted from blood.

The CDR3 sequence: CSVPGGANYGYTF. The CDR3, as DNA: TGCAGCGTCCCGGGTGGGGCGAACTATGGCTACACCTTC. This sequence joins TRBV29-1 and TRBJ1-2; D may be TRBD1 (5 bases). The germline V and J ends were trimmed by 6 bases and 2 bases, with 13 bases remaining between them. The CDR3 sequence is 13 residues long. Germline-derived CDR1 and CDR2 are SQVTM and ANQGSEA.